The entry below gives a single T cell receptor (beta chain) sequence along with its context. Its antigen is currently unknown. Within the sample, other DNA sequences also encode this same CDR3. Generated by immunoSEQ multiplex PCR, the TCRdb table keeps only in-frame clones and is missing some. The sample has about 40,000 clones, 86% seen once; the top ten hold under 13%. Deletions cut 4 bases from V and 0 bases from J, with 6 bases between. Germline V gene data show CDR1 as LNHDA and CDR2 as SQIVND (reference sequence). The CDR3 loop spans 13 amino acids. The data were obtained in a study of lymphopenia after photon versus proton radiotherapy. General study findings and limits: In patients who died, overall survival fell as post-nadir TCR diversity dropped more. Authors raise, but do not show, better survival with proton therapy. Under photons, naive T cells and diversity fell while effector/memory populations rose. After lymphocyte nadir, photon-treated repertoires showed oligoclonal expansion, especially CD8+ Temra.

The material sequenced was peripheral blood, taken from a patient treated with proton-based radiotherapy. The source of this sequence is a woman between 70 and 85 years old with pancreatic cancer. Some clones in this sample may be carry-over from other donors' samples. The chain joins TRBV19 to TRBJ1-1; D is unresolved. The CDR3, as DNA: TGTGCCAGTAGTAGGGGTTTGAACACTGAAGCTTTCTTT. It translates to CASSRGLNTEAFF.